This TCR beta chain was identified in a study of tumor-infiltrating lymphocytes in primary liver carcinoma. Findings and caveats of the study: Tumor-adjacent and tumor-blood pairs shared a smaller degree of overlap than tumor region pairs.

cDNA specific to TCR beta was made from 500 to 650 ng of total RNA, with a constant-region primer employed for priming. Slightly modified ARM-PCR with three nested multiplex PCR rounds yielded TCR beta libraries. TRBV1-TRBV30 forward and Cbeta reverse primers drove the first two approximately 11-cycle rounds. From the multiplex PCR reads, TCRdb called clonotypes with MiXCR, one entry per CDR3 protein. The sample carries approximately 330,000 distinct CDR3 sequences, roughly 61% recorded once. Germline CDR1 reads SGHAT; CDR2 reads FQNNGV. This CDR3 contains 18 residues. Alongside blood RNA obtained from unsorted whole blood, germline DNA was also extracted. Turning to this clonotype: Its specificity is not known. One end of the junction is discordant with germline, which a read error may explain.

This sequence joins TRBV11-2 and TRBJ2-7; TRBD2 aligns across 9 bases. This clonotype was obtained from a man aged 40-50 years with primary liver carcinoma and hepatitis B virus infection. Source material: peripheral blood. CDR3 protein: CASSLARSSGILNYDQYF. The CDR3 region has the DNA TGTGCCAGCAGCTTAGCCCGGTCTAGCGGGATACTAAACTACGACCAGTACTTC.